The rows below give T cell receptor beta chains drawn from one sample of a study of regulatory T cells in long-lasting Graves disease. TCRdb used MiXCR to reprocess the multiplex PCR reads, holding one entry per CDR3 protein. The data contain around 400,000 distinct CDR3 sequences, less than 25% of them seen just once; the ten biggest clones take up about a quarter. The sample consisted of peripheral blood mononuclear cells (PBMCs), taken when the disease was refractory, from a patient treated with antithyroid drugs. Receptor source: a female donor with Graves disease. Each CDR3 is given with its conserved first and last residue.

TRBV19	TRBJ1-2	CASSRWTGTNYGYTF
TRBV5-1	TRBJ1-1	CASSSNALMNTEAFF
TRBV6-1	TRBJ2-7	CASSLAGWVNEQYF
TRBV13	TRBJ2-4	CASSSTTRRENIQYF
TRBV7-2	TRBJ2-7	CASSLAAAEQYF
TRBV10-3	TRBJ1-4	CAISQRQGPYEKLFF
TRBV19	TRBJ1-2	CASIGGPNYGYTF
TRBV6-1	TRBJ2-7	CARGGIWPYEQYF
TRBV4-2	TRBJ1-4	CASSQGVPDSFNEKLFF
TRBV18	TRBJ2-3	CASSPGMFSDTQYF
TRBV7-2	TRBJ1-1	CASSFSPGANTEAFF
TRBV9	TRBJ1-1	CASSVATAGAGTEAFF
TRBV4-1	TRBJ2-5	CASEETPGGDQETQYF